A selection of T cell receptor beta chains follows, all from one sample in a study of shared clonotypes between healthy human individuals. Produced via immunoSEQ multiplex PCR; TCRdb's table is partial and in-frame only. The sample has about 2.2 million clones, 93% seen once. The sample comprised naive CD8+ T cells from PBMCs. These receptors were obtained from a man aged 18-30 years in good health. Some clones in this sample may be carry-over from other donors' samples. Both conserved end residues are part of each CDR3. A D gene is named only where the DNA matches it firmly. Size is omitted from some rows. Given values are once, few, many or a class for expanded clones.

size | J | D | V | DNA | CDR3
. | TRBJ1-1 | TRBD1 | TRBV28 | TGTGCCAGCAGTCTCGGGACAGCTGAAGCTTTCTTT | CASSLGTAEAFF
once | TRBJ2-6 | TRBD2 | TRBV7-9 | TGTGCCAGCAGCTTAGCGCGGGGGGTACCCGGGGCCAACGTCCTGACTTTC | CASSLARGVPGANVLTF
. | TRBJ2-4 | TRBD2 | TRBV9 | TGTGCCAGCAGCGTAGTTTCCACGGGGGGGGTCGCCAAAAACATTCAGTACTTC | CASSVVSTGGVAKNIQYF
few | TRBJ1-1 | . | TRBV19 | TGTGCCAGTAGTATAGACCAAAACGCTGAAGCTTTCTTT | CASSIDQNAEAFF
. | TRBJ1-1 | . | TRBV5-5 | TGTGCCAGCAGCTCGCCGGGATCGCCAAAAGCTTTCTTT | CASSSPGSPKAFF
once | TRBJ2-7 | . | TRBV7-3 | TGTGCCAGCAGCTTAACCGGGACTGCCTTCCCCTACGAGCAGTACTTC | CASSLTGTAFPYEQYF
. | TRBJ1-2 | TRBD1 | TRBV9 | TGTGCCAGCAGCGTGGACAGGGGAGGCGGCTACACCTTC | CASSVDRGGGYTF
. | TRBJ1-2 | . | TRBV7-9 | TGTGCCAGCTTGGACACTAGAAACGTAAACGATGGCTACACCTTC | CASLDTRNVNDGYTF
. | TRBJ2-1 | . | TRBV7-9 | TGTGCCAGCAGCGCAGTATGGCCCGAGCAGTTCTTC | CASSAVWPEQFF
. | TRBJ2-7 | . | TRBV7-8 | TGTGCCAGCAGCTTAGAGGCAATCTCCTACGAGCAGTACTTC | CASSLEAISYEQYF